This TCR beta chain originates from a study of cytomegalovirus exposure and HLA in healthy donors. Study findings and constraints: There were a few CMV-associated chains whose specificity for CMV antigens was confirmed in vitro. It was found in a later analysis that first-cohort TCR clusters tended to co-occur in the 90 to 150 validation repertoires.

Comment on this clone: Its specificity is not known.

This table comes from immunoSEQ multiplex PCR, and its TCRdb copy is limited to in-frame clones, with some not included. Of 100,000 to 150,000 clones listed, around 96% are singletons. Trimming shortened V by 3 bases and J by 2 bases, and 7 bases separated the two germline ends. Germline CDR1 and CDR2: ENHRY and SYGVKD. This CDR3 has 13 amino acids. This chain uses TRBV10-3 with TRBJ1-2; the D gene is possibly TRBD1 (5 bases). Specimen: PBMCs. The sequence derives from a young man in good health and CMV-seronegative. CDR3 DNA sequence: TGTGCCATCAGTGAAACAGGCAACTATGGCTACACCTTC. This gives the protein CAISETGNYGYTF.